The present entry profiles one T cell receptor (beta chain) with its context. The antigen remains undetermined. These data come from a study of OX40 agonist ivuxolimab in advanced cancers. Whole-study context: Patients took ivuxolimab, an agonistic anti-OX40 (CD134) antibody. In this trial design, patients received ivuxolimab intravenously at 0.01 to 10 mg/kg every 2 weeks. Findings of the study overall: The investigators did not determine what antigen specificity the expanded peripheral T cells had.

Profiling relied on immunoSEQ multiplex PCR, and the TCRdb table lists in-frame clones only, not all of them. The sample yields approximately 33,000 clones, 75% to 90% seen once. This sequence originates from an adult with an advanced solid tumor such as melanoma, head and neck, liver or kidney cancer. The material was CD4+ or CD8+ T cells sorted from blood, obtained in a trial of the OX40 agonist ivuxolimab.

In DNA, the CDR3 is TGTGCCAGCAGGGTGGGACCCGTCTCTGGAAACACCATATATTTT. Translated: CASRVGPVSGNTIYF. V and J are TRBV6-5 and TRBJ1-3; TRBD1 is a possible D gene (5 bases). The V gene's germline CDR1 is MNHEY and CDR2 SVGAGI. Trimming took off 6 bases at V and 0 bases at J, with 12 bases between the two ends. CDR3 length: 15 residues.